The 20 T cell receptor beta chains below were found in one sample sequenced in a study of cytomegalovirus exposure and HLA in healthy donors listed by TCRdb under 2017. The library was obtained by the immunoSEQ multiplex PCR assay. For the multiplex PCR, a mixture combining 60 forward primers for TCR Vbeta segments and 13 reverse primers for TCR Jbeta segments was used. The table was pulled from immuneACCESS by TCRdb, which kept in-frame rearrangements only. Such tables lose some clones; where checked, under half of the loss comes from unresolved V genes, and the rest has no known cause. The sample table holds 150,000 to 200,000 clones, of which nearly 80% were seen once. The biggest ten clones account for around 0.89% of the sample. Sequenced: PBMCs. These receptors were collected from a woman aged 50 to 65 in good health and CMV-seropositive.

This chain joins TRBV28 and TRBJ1-2; TRBD1 matches at 8 bases. This CDR3 spans 13 amino acids. Germline CDR1 reads MDHEN; CDR2 reads SYDVKM. Losses at the gene ends were 10 bases for V and 3 bases for J; bases not matched to a gene: 7. CDR3 amino acids: CAIGQGADYGYTF. As DNA, the CDR3 is TGTGCCATCGGACAGGGAGCTGACTATGGCTACACCTTC.

This clone was counted a single time. The chain recombines TRBV27 with TRBJ2-7, with D possibly TRBD2 on 6 matching bases. V dropped 10 bases and J dropped 0 bases, with 10 bases sitting between them. CDR1 and CDR2 from the germline V gene are MNHEY and SMNVEV (reference sequence). This CDR3 is built from 12 residues. This CDR3 is CATRGNSYEQYF. The CDR3 DNA reads TGTGCCACCCGGGGGAACTCCTACGAGCAGTACTTC.

V gene TRBV7-2 combines with J gene TRBJ1-1; a possible D gene is TRBD1 (5 bases). The V and J ends lost 5 bases and 4 bases respectively, with 17 bases between them. From germline, CDR1 is SGHTA and CDR2 FQGNSA. This CDR3 has 15 residues. The CDR3 DNA reads TGTGCCAGCAGCCGGGGGACTCAGCGGAGCACTGAAGCTTTCTTT. As protein: CASSRGTQRSTEAFF. Full variable domain (rest looked up from reference TRBV7-2 and TRBJ1-1): GAGVSQSPSNKVTEKGKDVELRCDPISGHTALYWYRQSLGQGLEFLIYFQGNSAPDKSGLPSDRFSAERTGGSVSTLTIQRTQQEDSAVYLCASSRGTQRSTEAFFGQGTRLTVV.

The gene calls are TRBV4-1 and TRBJ1-5; TRBD1 agrees at 7 bases. In germline, CDR1 is MGHRA, CDR2 YSYEKL. The CDR3 has 16 residues. The J segment lost 2 bases and the V segment lost 0 bases, leaving 4 bases of the junction unmatched. CDR3 residues: CASSQDGDSRNQPQHF. The CDR3, as DNA: TGCGCCAGCAGCCAAGATGGGGACAGCCGCAATCAGCCCCAGCATTTT.

This chain uses TRBV5-4 with TRBJ2-7, with 8 bases lining up with TRBD1. V dropped 5 bases and J dropped 4; count of bases not matched to a gene: 17. The CDR3 has 17 residues. Looked up from germline, CDR1 is SGHNT and CDR2 is YYREEE (reference sequence). This CDR3 is CASSPGPMDRAGYEQYF. Written as DNA, the CDR3 is TGTGCCAGCAGTCCAGGACCAATGGACAGGGCGGGGTACGAGCAGTACTTC.

The chain joins TRBV4-1 to TRBJ2-1; a possible D gene is TRBD2 (6 bases). The CDR3 has 15 amino acids. V gave up 4 bases and J gave up 3 bases, with 13 bases separating them. Germline-derived CDR1 and CDR2 are MGHRA and YSYEKL. The chain's CDR3 is CASSLWEVGYNEQFF. The CDR3 DNA is TGCGCCAGCAGCCTCTGGGAGGTGGGCTACAATGAGCAGTTCTTC.

In this sample, this clone turned up once. This chain joins TRBV5-1 and TRBJ1-2; D not certain. This CDR3 spans 17 amino acids. Trimming pared 0 bases from V and 4 bases from J, leaving 19 bases between. Germline V CDR1 and CDR2: SGHRS, YFSETQ. CDR3 nucleotide sequence: TGCGCCAGCAGCTTGGTACTCGGGATCCCGGCTGGCTATGGCTACACCTTC. It is translated as CASSLVLGIPAGYGYTF.

V usage is TRBV2 and J usage is TRBJ1-3; D gene uncertain. The CDR3 spans 15 residues. The germline V gene has CDR1 SNHLY and CDR2 FYNNEI. Trimming took 5 bases from V and 0 from J, leaving 11 bases between them. CDR3 sequence (DNA): TGTGCCAGCAGTCGAGAGCGCGACTCTGGAAACACCATATATTTT. Amino acid sequence: CASSRERDSGNTIYF.

The CDR3: CASRGENRGNYGYTF. As DNA, the CDR3 is TGTGCCAGCAGGGGGGAAAACAGGGGTAACTATGGCTACACCTTC. This chain uses TRBV2 with TRBJ1-2, with 7 bases identical to TRBD1. Germline CDR1 reads SNHLY; CDR2 reads FYNNEI. Losses at the gene ends were 6 bases for V and 1 base for J; bases not matched to a gene: 8. The CDR3 loop spans 15 amino acids.

V and J are TRBV2 and TRBJ1-5; D call uncertain. Germline CDR1 SNHLY, CDR2 FYNNEI. The CDR3 totals 15 residues. Trimming shortened V by 8 bases and J by 0 bases, and 14 bases separated the two germline ends. The CDR3 bases are TGTGCCAGCGACACTAGCATTTTTAGCAATCAGCCCCAGCATTTT. It is translated as CASDTSIFSNQPQHF.

This chain connects TRBV5-1 to TRBJ1-2; 9 bases fit TRBD1. Germline values: CDR1 SGHRS, CDR2 YFSETQ. The CDR3 covers 15 residues. V dropped 0 bases and J dropped 13; count of bases not matched to a gene: 13. The CDR3 reads CASSLDVTTGGRSTF. In DNA form, the CDR3 reads TGCGCCAGCAGCTTGGACGTAACAACAGGGGGCCGGTCCACCTTC.

CDR3 sequence reads: CASSPTGQPNTEAFF. The CDR3 coding sequence is TGTGCCAGCAGTCCGACGGGACAGCCGAACACTGAAGCTTTCTTT. This sequence joins TRBV28 and TRBJ1-1; 7 bases are shared with TRBD1. The CDR3 extends over 15 amino acids. Germline assignment: CDR1 MDHEN and CDR2 SYDVKM. The V and J ends lost 5 bases and 1 base, in that order; junction bases with no gene match: 7.

The V and J genes are TRBV4-3 and TRBJ1-2, with a tentative D call TRBD1 (6 bases). The V and J ends lost 3 bases and 7 bases respectively, with 18 bases between them. The CDR3 is made up of 15 amino acids. Germline V gene lookup returns CDR1 LGHNA and CDR2 YSLEER. The CDR3 nucleotides are TGCGCCAGCAGCCACCAAGACAGGACACGGGGTGGCTACACCTTC. Protein sequence: CASSHQDRTRGGYTF.

The V and J genes are TRBV27 and TRBJ1-2; 7 bases match TRBD1. The J segment lost 2 bases and the V segment lost 1 base, leaving 4 bases of the junction unmatched. The CDR3 extends over 15 amino acids. Germline values: CDR1 MNHEY, CDR2 SMNVEV (reference sequence). DNA for the CDR3: TGTGCCAGCAGTTTATGGGCAGGGGGGAACTATGGCTACACCTTC. Translated: CASSLWAGGNYGYTF.

This clone appeared a single time. The CDR3 sequence is CASSGLGTASYTEAFF. CDR3 in DNA: TGTGCCAGCAGTGGGCTCGGGACAGCCTCATACACTGAAGCTTTCTTT. This sequence joins TRBV6-1 and TRBJ1-1; TRBD1 matches 7 bases. The CDR3 runs 16 residues. Germline V lookup: CDR1 MNHNS, CDR2 SASEGT. Unmatched junction bases numbered 11, after V lost 4 bases and J lost 3 bases.

The rearrangement uses TRBV7-2 and TRBJ1-3; 8 bases are shared with TRBD1. Germline V CDR1 and CDR2: SGHTA, FQGNSA. With 4 bases clipped from V and 0 bases from J, the junction kept 5 bases outside the gene matches. The CDR3 is 16 amino acids. CDR3 region: CASSWTGSSSGNTIYF. The CDR3 DNA reads as TGTGCCAGCAGCTGGACAGGGTCTTCCTCTGGAAACACCATATATTTT.

The chain is built from TRBV28 and TRBJ2-5; D is unclear. The CDR3 is 14 amino acids. The V gene lost 3 bases and the J gene lost 1 base, with 9 bases spanning the gap. In germline, CDR1 is MDHEN, CDR2 SYDVKM. The CDR3 DNA follows: TGTGCCAGCAGTTTTACAGCAGCCCAAGAGACCCAGTACTTC. Amino acid sequence: CASSFTAAQETQYF. The whole variable domain, remainder taken from reference TRBV28 and TRBJ2-5, is DVKVTQSSRYLVKRTGEKVFLECVQDMDHENMFWYRQDPGLGLRLIYFSYDVKMKEKGDIPEGYSVSREKKERFSLILESASTNQTSMYLCASSFTAAQETQYFGPGTRLLVL.

This clone was recorded only once. The chain has TRBV5-6 and TRBJ2-7; 12 nucleotides align to TRBD2. This CDR3 has 17 residues. Unmatched junction bases numbered 7, after V lost 3 bases and J lost 0 bases. Germline V gene data show CDR1 as SGHDT and CDR2 as YYEEEE. The CDR3: CASSWGTSGSSSYEQYF. The CDR3, as DNA: TGTGCCAGCAGCTGGGGGACTAGCGGGTCGAGCTCCTACGAGCAGTACTTC.

This rearrangement joins TRBV19 to TRBJ2-3; 10 positions match TRBD2. Losses at the gene ends were 4 bases for V and 8 bases for J; bases not matched to a gene: 12. Germline CDR1 reads LNHDA; CDR2 reads SQIVND (reference sequence). The CDR3 contains 16 residues. The CDR3 protein is CASSKGLAGVDVTQYF. In DNA form, the CDR3 reads TGTGCCAGTAGTAAGGGGCTAGCGGGAGTAGACGTTACGCAGTATTTT.

The genes are TRBV7-9 and TRBJ2-3; TRBD2 matches at 7 bases. Per the germline V gene, CDR1 is SEHNR and CDR2 is FQNEAQ (reference sequence). The V segment lost 1 base and the J segment 3 bases; nucleotides outside the gene matches: 7. The CDR3 has 16 amino acids. In DNA, the CDR3 is TGTGCCAGCAGCTTAGAAGGGACTATAGCAACAGATACGCAGTATTTT. Amino acids: CASSLEGTIATDTQYF.